A selection of T cell receptor beta chains follows, all from one sample in a study of blood T cell repertoires in COVID-19. Here immunoSEQ multiplex PCR was the method, and the copy in TCRdb shows in-frame clones only, minus some. The table has more than 250,000 clones, approximately 91% seen once. The specimen was peripheral blood. These receptor sequences come from a human donor in a cohort sampled during active COVID-19. CDR3s include the opening cysteine and the closing phenylalanine or tryptophan. A D gene is named only where the DNA matches it firmly.

cdr3_aa	v_call	j_call	d_call
CASSLDKGGRLNEKLFF	TRBV11-2	TRBJ1-4	.
CASIRTGNFYEQYF	TRBV10-1	TRBJ2-7	TRBD1
CASSSSGETDTQYF	TRBV4-3	TRBJ2-3	TRBD2
CASQLGEGFYEQYF	TRBV5-1	TRBJ2-7	TRBD2
CASSLNSGRAHEQYF	TRBV7-3	TRBJ2-7	TRBD2
CASSWGDRDRVGEAFF	TRBV4-1	TRBJ1-1	TRBD1
CASSLTGSSGNTIYF	TRBV11-3	TRBJ1-3	.
CASSRTGMNTEAFF	TRBV5-4	TRBJ1-1	TRBD1
CASSVVGAGPYNEQFF	TRBV9	TRBJ2-1	TRBD2
CASSLTGQPQHF	TRBV27	TRBJ1-5	TRBD1
CASSLTGEDFF	TRBV5-4	TRBJ1-1	TRBD1
CSASEEDRTLYEQYF	TRBV20-1	TRBJ2-7	.
CAISGGERQYF	TRBV10-3	TRBJ2-7	.
CASSSAGLQYNSPLHF	TRBV5-6	TRBJ1-6	.
CASSRQDRGEYEQYF	TRBV4-3	TRBJ2-7	TRBD1
CASSLPGSQNEKLFF	TRBV7-8	TRBJ1-4	.
CASTHGGPLHF	TRBV7-2	TRBJ1-6	.
CASSYRQSTRSYEQYF	TRBV6-5	TRBJ2-7	.
CASSYSTGTGNTIYF	TRBV6-6	TRBJ1-3	.
CASSQRTSASYEQYF	TRBV4-3	TRBJ2-7	TRBD2
CASISSSEMKEQYF	TRBV3-1/TRBV3-2	TRBJ2-7	.
CASSPMGLARLGETQYF	TRBV7-2	TRBJ2-5	TRBD2
CASSGGTGTGELFF	TRBV9	TRBJ2-2	.
CASGQGQGAADTQYF	TRBV12-5	TRBJ2-3	TRBD1
CASTPQTGINTEAFF	TRBV6-2/TRBV6-3	TRBJ1-1	TRBD1
CASSSISRDRAAGELFF	TRBV5-6	TRBJ2-2	TRBD1
CASSQRSGGNLEQYF	TRBV7-2	TRBJ2-7	TRBD2
CASRLTVHPYMNTEAFF	TRBV12-2	TRBJ1-1	.
CASSHRVGSFYEQYF	TRBV6-5	TRBJ2-7	.
CATSRLDRDWNTEAFF	TRBV15	TRBJ1-1	TRBD1
CAISGQGASGSYNEQFF	TRBV10-3	TRBJ2-1	TRBD1
CASSTGTGTYEQYF	TRBV7-9	TRBJ2-7	TRBD1
CASSLVAGGPNEQFF	TRBV7-6	TRBJ2-1	TRBD2
CASSLWADRGWDEQYF	TRBV7-2	TRBJ2-7	TRBD1
CAPGGGHCYEQYF	TRBV21-1	TRBJ2-7	.
CASSFAGTGNTEAFF	TRBV7-2	TRBJ1-1	TRBD1
CASSVEAGPNQPQHF	TRBV9	TRBJ1-5	.
CASSQGQGIYGYTF	TRBV5-6	TRBJ1-2	TRBD1
CASSLWLAATDTQYF	TRBV13	TRBJ2-3	TRBD2
CASRPSWDSKNIQYF	TRBV4-1	TRBJ2-4	TRBD1
CASSLGLGGVAYEQYF	TRBV7-2	TRBJ2-7	.
CASSIALWDSYGYTF	TRBV19	TRBJ1-2	TRBD1
CAISEWPTNEKLFF	TRBV10-3	TRBJ1-4	.
CASSLAGGGSYEQYF	TRBV9	TRBJ2-7	TRBD2
CASRETGYPEAFF	TRBV6-5	TRBJ1-1	TRBD1
CASSSTGTRTSYEQYF	TRBV7-8	TRBJ2-7	.
CASSPRTVGTDTQYF	TRBV6-2/TRBV6-3	TRBJ2-3	.
CASSFNSANTEAFF	TRBV5-1	TRBJ1-1	.
CASSQANLREVGYGYTF	TRBV4-1	TRBJ1-2	.
CATSGGTGEWASGNTIYF	TRBV15	TRBJ1-3	TRBD1
CASSLDSGNEQFF	TRBV5-4	TRBJ2-1	TRBD2
CSAIDPIAAQPQHF	TRBV20-1	TRBJ1-5	.
CASSTGLGQRYEQYF	TRBV6-2/TRBV6-3	TRBJ2-7	.
CASSFPGTSNSFF	TRBV27	TRBJ2-1	TRBD2
CATSRDYQRGNTIYF	TRBV15	TRBJ1-3	.
CASTATSVYNEQFF	TRBV27	TRBJ2-1	TRBD2
CASSYSKDSLYGYTF	TRBV6-2/TRBV6-3	TRBJ1-2	.
CASRQGVHRPQHF	TRBV27	TRBJ1-5	TRBD1
CASSGDRRTRGHYEQYF	TRBV6-4	TRBJ2-7	TRBD1
CASSRAFGGYTF	TRBV7-9	TRBJ1-2	.